There are a few counts of the clone carrying this T cell receptor beta chain. What it binds is unknown. From alopecia areata patients, lesional scalp punch biopsies and peripheral blood were collected. Sorting of PBMCs yielded the CD4+ and CD8+ T cells. The record originates from a study of CD8+ T cells in alopecia areata. Notes on the study in general: TCRs were shared less clearly across patients than in mice, possibly for HLA-related reasons. Higher clonality was seen in lesional scalp than in normal scalp, especially in alopecia totalis/universalis.

Germline CDR1 and CDR2: LNHDA and SQIVND (reference sequence). The CDR3 is 14 amino acids. V was pared by 8 bases and J by 6 bases, with 19 bases between. cDNA serving as the sequencing template came from extracted, reverse transcribed RNA. Profiled with immunoSEQ multiplex PCR; TCRdb holds only in-frame clones, not every one. The sample holds some 180,000 clones, 63% seen once. Here the sequenced sample was CD4+ T cells sorted from blood, taken at week 0. The chain couples TRBV19 to TRBJ1-2, with D perhaps matching TRBD1 (5 bases). This TCR was recovered from a human donor with alopecia areata. The DNA for the CDR3 is TGTGCCAGTCGTAGGGGACCGCAGGACCATGGCTACACCTTC. This codes for CASRRGPQDHGYTF.